Given below is one TCR beta chain in context. As yet, its antigen is unknown. The data originate from a study of shared clonotypes between healthy human individuals. Measured with immunoSEQ multiplex PCR; TCRdb has only the in-frame clones, and not every one. The sample lists about 2 million clones, approximately 95% seen once, with more than 0.1% in the top ten. Per the germline V gene, CDR1 is SEHNR and CDR2 is FQNEAQ (reference sequence). CDR3 size: 16 residues. V lost 5 bases and J 3 bases, leaving 18 bases between the germline ends. Study observations and caveats: Generally, naive subsets came out with larger estimated richness than memory subsets.

Source material: naive CD4+ T cells sorted from blood. The subset denotes: CD45RA+ positively selected. The V call is TRBV7-9, the J call TRBJ2-3; D might be TRBD2 (5 bases). The receptor was isolated from a man aged 18 to 29 in good health. The CDR3: CASSPRRISGTDTQYF. The CDR3 bases are TGTGCCAGCAGCCCACGGAGGATAAGCGGAACAGATACGCAGTATTTT.